This T cell receptor beta chain appears in the sequencing data of a study of T cell repertoires in cytomegalovirus infection. MiXCR, applied by TCRdb to the reads, yields one record per CDR3 protein. Of 830,000 or so distinct CDR3 sequences in the sample, about 33% are singletons; the top ten hold 9.5% to 15%. The germline V gene encodes CDR1 MNHEY and CDR2 SVGEGT. This CDR3 has 16 residues. The V end was cut by 5 bases, the J end by 4 bases, with 20 bases between. For this clonotype: As yet, its antigen is unknown.

The chain recombines TRBV6-2 or TRBV6-3 with TRBJ2-5; D remains ambiguous. This sample comprised cultured CD8+ T cells from PBMCs, obtained from culture after CMV antigen stimulation. The source of this sequence is a human donor in good health (CMV status not recorded). Some clones in this sample may be carry-over from other donors' samples. The CDR3 reads CASSEENRYLPETQYF. As DNA, the CDR3 is TGTGCCAGCAGTGAAGAGAACCGTTACTTGCCAGAGACCCAGTACTTC.